This record covers a single T cell receptor (beta chain). This clonotype was observed a handful of times. Its target antigen remains unknown. No base-level quality is on record; no much larger clone is a single base apart. This entry comes from a study of T cells after yellow fever vaccination (dated by TCRdb to about 2019). About the investigation overall: The SMART-Seq v4 Ultra Low Input RNA kit was used to prepare libraries from fractions with low cell numbers. Bulk PBMC replicates and cell subsets were isolated from blood drawn at multiple timepoints before and after both primary and secondary immunization. To follow T-cell clones before and after primary and booster YFV17D yellow fever vaccination, bulk TCR alpha and beta repertoires were sequenced over time. Two healthy male donors, one aged 18 to 30 and one aged 30 to 39 years, were included in the cohort.

Beyond this particular receptor, the publication reports: Compared with the primary T-cell response, the secondary T-cell response was weaker but faster, peaking on day 5 rather than day 15. A small share of clonotypes occurred in both CD4 and CD8 compartments, likely arising from convergent recombination. Most clones expanded after primary vaccination (around 97% of CD4 and around 88% of CD8) were re-detected after the booster, suggesting that broad memory maintenance occurred. Only a couple of donors were included in the study, so the extent to which the findings can be generalized is limited. FACS-sorted repertoires could contain abundant contaminating clonotypes from the bulk population, so computational filtering was required.

For sequencing, an Illumina NovaSeq 6000 was employed. TCR cDNA was synthesized by 5'RACE template switching, which introduced a universal primer site and unique molecular identifiers. cDNA synthesis was primed from both the TCR alpha and TCR beta constant segments. Library amplification involved two PCR steps, and the second step added sample barcodes and sequencing adapters. Sequencing of the libraries was done on either Illumina HiSeq 2500 (2x100 bp) or NovaSeq (2x150 bp). From the authors' description of their analysis: MIGEC was used to demultiplex reads and collapse the reads into UMI consensus sequences, and MiXCR was used for V(D)J alignment. Using edgeR on replicate PBMC samples, clonotypes were called vaccine-responding if FDR was below 0.01 and the log2 fold change was above 5 up to day 15. Each bulk clonotype received a CD4 or CD8 identity based on whether the sequenced CD4 or CD8 repertoire contained that clonotype at higher abundance. TCRdb took the public reads, trimmed them with fastp at Q25, ran MiXCR for clone calling and kept in-frame beta chains. CDR3 protein duplicates are merged, each entry listing the most common genes and DNA. The V and J calls reflect TCRdb's pipeline rather than the authors' work. This sample holds hundreds of thousands of distinct CDR3 sequences; 15% to 20% were observed only once. The biggest ten clones account for 15% to 20% of the sample.

V lost 0 bases and J lost 6 bases; the stretch between them is 8 bases long. CDR3 length: 14 amino acids, cysteine to phenylalanine. Here the CDR3 DNA is all that survives: 42 bases in frame from base 1. The germline V gene sets CDR1 to MNHEY and CDR2 to SVGAGI. This specimen's treatment or condition label, interpreted: live attenuated yellow fever vaccine strain. At every blood-draw timepoint, two biological replicates of bulk PBMCs were collected. PBMCs were isolated from peripheral blood using a standard Ficoll-Paque protocol. TriZol was used to extract RNA from bulk PBMCs, from CD4 and CD8 fractions, and from dextramer-positive and dextramer-negative fractions.

This chain joins TRBV6-5 to TRBJ1-4, with the D gene not clear enough to name. The specimen was PBMCs, collected before the yellow fever booster vaccination. The sequence was collected from a man aged 18 to 30 who received the YFV17D yellow fever vaccine. The nucleotides read TGTGCCAGCAGTTACTCGGGGTTGGATGAAAAACTGTTTTTT. Its protein is CASSYSGLDEKLFF.